These 2 T cell receptor beta chains were all obtained from the same sample, sequenced in a study of Ad26.COV2.S vaccination and SARS-CoV-2 variants. The treatment was: 15 to 20 received Ad26.COV2.S at low or high dose, single or two shots; 5 received placebo; per-sample allocation not given. Material that was analyzed had been drawn on day 63 after the first vaccine or placebo injection. Generated by immunoSEQ multiplex PCR, the TCRdb table keeps only in-frame clones and is missing some. The sample yields 360,000 or so clones, 89% seen once. The sequenced sample was peripheral blood, obtained in a trial of Ad26.COV2.S vaccine versus placebo. The receptors shown here come from a person aged 18-60 years who received the Ad26.COV2.S COVID-19 vaccine or a placebo.

The genes are TRBV13 and TRBJ2-7; D is possibly TRBD2 (5 bases). The V and J ends lost 1 base and 5 bases respectively, with 9 bases between them. Germline CDR1 reads PRHDT; CDR2 reads FYEKMQ (reference sequence). The CDR3 extends over 13 amino acids. The CDR3 sequence is CASSLEHSDEQYF. The CDR3 nucleotides are TGTGCCAGCAGCTTAGAACATAGCGACGAGCAGTACTTC.

The chain couples TRBV9 to TRBJ1-2, with 9 bases lining up with TRBD1. Germline V lookup: CDR1 SGDLS, CDR2 YYNGEE. CDR3 size: 15 residues. V lost 4 bases to trimming and J lost 3 bases; unmatched junction nucleotides: 7. The CDR3 here is CASSPTGTGYYGYTF. CDR3 DNA sequence: TGTGCCAGCAGCCCAACCGGGACAGGGTACTATGGCTACACCTTC.